A single count supports the clone carrying this TCR beta chain. Its antigen remains unidentified. The data were obtained in a study of cytomegalovirus exposure and HLA in healthy donors. CDR3 length: 14 residues. Germline CDR1 reads LNHDA; CDR2 reads SQIVND (reference sequence). V was pared by 10 bases and J by 4 bases, with 17 bases between. Healthy bone marrow donors supplied every sample. Findings and limits, study-wide: Association with HLA alleles at 0.05 false discovery rate was found for 16,951 TCR beta sequences in a later analysis.

Researchers ran the PCR with 60 Vbeta and 13 Jbeta primers. Generated by immunoSEQ multiplex PCR, the TCRdb table keeps only in-frame clones and is missing some. Of about 200,000 clones detected, about 90% appear once; the ten largest clones hold over 1%. The V call is TRBV19, the J call TRBJ1-5, with D uncertain. The clonotype originates from a man aged 25 to 40 in good health and CMV-seronegative. Material for sequencing was PBMCs. This CDR3 reads CATKGEGTNQPQHF. CDR3 nucleotide sequence: TGTGCCACGAAGGGAGAGGGTACGAATCAGCCCCAGCATTTT.